A single sample gave rise to the 25 T cell receptor beta chains below, sequenced in a study of cytomegalovirus exposure and HLA in healthy donors (TCRdb year 2017). Library creation used the immunoSEQ multiplex PCR assay. A mixture of 60 forward primers for TCR Vbeta segments and 13 reverse primers for TCR Jbeta segments was used in the multiplex PCR. TCRdb stores this immuneACCESS table with in-frame sequences only. Part of the clones is absent; in the studies checked, under half of the shortfall reflects unresolved V genes, and no reason is known for the rest. The sample table contains under 200,000 clones; only one count was recorded for roughly 82% of them. The ten biggest clones cover roughly 6.7% of the sample. Sequencing used PBMCs. Receptors originate from a man aged 50 to 60 in good health and CMV-seropositive.

This rearrangement joins TRBV6-5 to TRBJ1-1; no definite D call. Trimming took off 5 bases at V and 10 bases at J, with 20 bases between the two ends. Germline loops: CDR1 MNHEY, CDR2 SVGAGI. The CDR3 length is 14 residues. CDR3 residues: CASSRGLSFEVAFF. The CDR3 nucleotides read TGTGCCAGCAGTCGAGGGCTGTCTTTTGAGGTAGCTTTCTTT.

This clone is a singleton in its sample. The gene calls are TRBV7-6 and TRBJ1-1, with D uncertain. The CDR3 consists of 13 residues. Germline V lookup: CDR1 SGHVS, CDR2 FNYEAQ. Deletions cut 6 bases from V and 2 bases from J, with 10 bases between. As DNA, the CDR3 is TGTGCCAGCAGTGCGGATCTAAACACTGAAGCTTTCTTT. It specifies CASSADLNTEAFF.

The chain carries TRBV9 and TRBJ1-4, with D hard to call. The ends were cut back, 2 bases at V and 5 bases at J, with 10 bases in the middle. Germline CDR1 SGDLS, CDR2 YYNGEE. The CDR3 totals 14 residues. The CDR3 is CASSVSNQNEKLFF. In DNA, the CDR3 is TGTGCCAGCAGCGTCAGTAACCAAAATGAAAAACTGTTTTTT.

This chain connects TRBV5-4 to TRBJ1-6; 8 bases are shared with TRBD1. The CDR3 extends over 18 amino acids. The trim removed 6 bases at V and 4 bases at J, leaving 15 bases unmatched. Germline CDR1 is SGHNT and CDR2 is YYREEE (reference sequence). This chain's CDR3 is CASTLTSGTGNYNSPLHF. The CDR3 DNA reads TGTGCCAGCACCTTAACCTCCGGGACAGGCAATTATAATTCACCCCTCCACTTT.

V and J are TRBV5-1 and TRBJ2-5, with 14 positions matching TRBD2. The CDR3 is 18 residues long. Trimming removed 4 bases from V and 2 bases from J; junction bases left unmatched: 10. CDR1 and CDR2 (germline): SGHRS, YFSETQ. The CDR3 bases are TGCGCCAGCAGCAGCATACCAGGGACTAGCGGGAGACAAGAGACCCAGTACTTC. Protein product: CASSSIPGTSGRQETQYF. The full variable domain, in which reference TRBV5-1 and TRBJ2-5 provide the parts outside the CDR3, is KAGVTQTPRYLIKTRGQQVTLSCSPISGHRSVSWYQQTPGQGLQFLFEYFSETQRNKGNFPGRFSGRQFSNSRSEMNVSTLELGDSALYLCASSSIPGTSGRQETQYFGPGTRLLVL.

This sequence joins TRBV6-5 and TRBJ1-2; D gene uncertain. CDR3 length: 14 residues. Trimming removed 0 bases from V and 5 bases from J, with 10 bases in between. The germline CDR1 and CDR2 sequences are MNHEY and SVGAGI. For the CDR3, the DNA is TGTGCCAGCAGTTACTCGCCGTTCGAGTATGGCTACACCTTC. Translating it yields CASSYSPFEYGYTF.

This chain connects TRBV7-3 to TRBJ2-5; D call uncertain. There are 14 residues in the CDR3. V lost 0 bases to trimming and J lost 7 bases, with 12 bases between them. The germline CDR1 and CDR2 sequences are SGHTA and FQGTGA. DNA for the CDR3: TGTGCCAGCAGCTTAACGCCAGCGACCGGGACCCAGTACTTC. It codes for CASSLTPATGTQYF.

This clone was recorded once. The J gene is TRBJ1-1, the V gene TRBV7-2; tentative D call: TRBD1 (5 bases). In germline, CDR1 is SGHTA, CDR2 FQGNSA. V shed 3 bases and J shed 6 bases, with 11 bases lying between them. This CDR3 has 13 amino acids. CDR3 protein: CASSFFGTPEAFF. The CDR3 DNA reads TGTGCCAGCAGCTTTTTCGGGACTCCTGAAGCTTTCTTT.

The chain employs TRBV29-1 and TRBJ2-3; 13 positions agree with TRBD2. CDR3 size: 14 residues. V was clipped by 7 bases and J by 4 bases; unmatched bases: 5. The germline V gene has CDR1 SQVTM and CDR2 ANQGSEA. The CDR3 region is CSARTSGSSDTQYF. CDR3 nucleotide sequence: TGCAGCGCTAGGACTAGCGGGAGCTCAGATACGCAGTATTTT.

CDR3 in DNA: TGTGCCAGCAGTGGTCTTTTACAGGGGGATGGAGGCTACACCTTC. This gives the protein CASSGLLQGDGGYTF. The genes are TRBV6-1 and TRBJ1-2; 8 nucleotides align to TRBD1. CDR3 size: 15 residues. Germline values: CDR1 MNHNS, CDR2 SASEGT. Trimming took 4 bases from V and 8 from J; bases not matched to a gene: 12.

The V gene is TRBV11-3, the J gene TRBJ1-1; TRBD1 might be the D (5 bases). The V end was cut by 4 bases, the J end by 0 bases, with 15 bases between. This CDR3 has 16 residues. Per the germline V gene, CDR1 is SGHNT and CDR2 is YENEEA. The CDR3 sequence: CASSSLRSGMNTEAFF. The DNA of the CDR3 is TGTGCCAGCAGCTCCCTCCGGTCAGGGATGAACACTGAAGCTTTCTTT. The full variable domain, completed using reference TRBV11-3 and TRBJ1-1, is EAGVVQSPRYKIIEKKQPVAFWCNPISGHNTLYWYLQNLGQGPELLIRYENEEAVDDSQLPKDRFSAERLKGVDSTLKIQPAELGDSAVYLCASSSLRSGMNTEAFFGQGTRLTVV.

The chain joins TRBV5-1 to TRBJ1-1; maybe TRBD1 (5 bases). Germline V gene sequence: CDR1 SGHRS, CDR2 YFSETQ. This CDR3 contains 15 residues. Deletions cut 1 base from V and 1 base from J, with 11 bases between. The CDR3 DNA reads as TGCGCCAGCAGCTTGTTCGGGGGGACGAACACTGAAGCTTTCTTT. It specifies CASSLFGGTNTEAFF.

The chain couples TRBV2 to TRBJ2-1; weak D call: TRBD2 (5 bases). The CDR3 has 12 amino acids. V was clipped by 5 bases and J by 8 bases, with 10 bases between them. The germline V gene has CDR1 SNHLY and CDR2 FYNNEI. The CDR3 nucleotides are TGTGCCAGCAGTTTTTTGGAGGATGAGCAGTTCTTC. It codes for CASSFLEDEQFF.

The V and J genes are TRBV9 and TRBJ1-2; 10 positions match TRBD1. Germline trimming cut 2 bases from V and 2 bases from J; bases unmatched to any gene: 0. CDR1 is SGDLS, CDR2 YYNGEE, per germline. This CDR3 is built from 14 residues. In nucleotides, the CDR3 is TGTGCCAGCAGCGTGGGACAGGGGAACTATGGCTACACCTTC. This encodes CASSVGQGNYGYTF.

This chain uses TRBV5-6 with TRBJ2-7; tentative D call: TRBD1 (6 bases). Germline CDR1 is SGHDT and CDR2 is YYEEEE. Trimming shortened V by 4 bases and J by 1 base, and 18 bases separated the two germline ends. This CDR3 has 16 residues. The CDR3 here is CASSGEQGGESYEQYF. CDR3 in DNA: TGTGCCAGCAGCGGAGAACAGGGTGGAGAGTCCTACGAGCAGTACTTC.

The CDR3 loop is CASSVTVNTEAFF. The CDR3 nucleotides read TGTGCCAGCAGCGTAACAGTGAACACTGAAGCTTTCTTT. J is TRBJ1-1 and V is TRBV6-6, with D uncertain. Germline lookup yields CDR1 MNHNY and CDR2 SVGAGI (reference sequence). This CDR3 is built from 13 residues. Trimming removed 6 bases at V and 0 bases at J, with 8 bases between.

This clone has a single count. The rearrangement joins TRBV5-1 to TRBJ2-3; D not certain. This CDR3 has 14 residues. Germline CDR1 and CDR2: SGHRS and YFSETQ. Trimming stripped 0 bases from V and 0 bases from J, with 5 bases between. CDR3 sequence (DNA): TGCGCCAGCAGCTTGGATCCTAGCACAGATACGCAGTATTTT. Residues: CASSLDPSTDTQYF. Drawing the rest from reference TRBV5-1 and TRBJ2-3, the complete variable domain is KAGVTQTPRYLIKTRGQQVTLSCSPISGHRSVSWYQQTPGQGLQFLFEYFSETQRNKGNFPGRFSGRQFSNSRSEMNVSTLELGDSALYLCASSLDPSTDTQYFGPGTRLTVL.

The chain recombines TRBV29-1 with TRBJ2-2, with 7 bases that match TRBD2. From germline, CDR1 is SQVTM and CDR2 ANQGSEA. V lost 0 bases to trimming and J lost 4 bases; unmatched junction nucleotides: 11. The CDR3 is made up of 17 amino acids. The CDR3 region is CSVEDPGRQGVTGELFF. The CDR3 DNA reads TGCAGCGTTGAAGATCCCGGGAGGCAGGGAGTCACCGGGGAGCTGTTTTTT.

V is TRBV7-8 and J is TRBJ2-3; 8 bases agree with TRBD2. The CDR3 length is 17 residues. Trimming took 5 bases from V and 5 from J; bases not matched to a gene: 15. Germline assignment: CDR1 SGHVS and CDR2 FQNEAQ. CDR3 sequence reads: CASSHPGGAGGLDTQYF. The CDR3, as DNA: TGTGCCAGCAGCCACCCGGGAGGGGCGGGAGGTCTAGATACGCAGTATTTT.

The chain has TRBV2 and TRBJ1-4; TRBD1 matches 7 bases. CDR1 is SNHLY, CDR2 FYNNEI, per germline. V lost 7 bases, J lost 2 bases, and 10 bases stayed unmatched. The CDR3 length is 16 residues. The CDR3 is CASNLQGGITNEKLFF. The CDR3 DNA reads as TGTGCCAGCAATCTTCAGGGGGGAATCACTAATGAAAAACTGTTTTTT.

This chain uses TRBV7-8 with TRBJ2-7; 10 nucleotides match TRBD2. The germline gives CDR1 SGHVS, CDR2 FQNEAQ. V was clipped by 5 bases and J by 1 base; unmatched bases: 2. The CDR3 has 14 amino acids. The CDR3 region is CASSRTSGSYEQYF. Here the CDR3 DNA reads TGTGCCAGCAGCCGGACTAGCGGATCCTACGAGCAGTACTTC. The full variable domain, completed using reference TRBV7-8 and TRBJ2-7, is GAGVSQSPRYKVAKRGQDVALRCDPISGHVSLFWYQQALGQGPEFLTYFQNEAQLDKSGLPSDRFFAERPEGSVSTLKIQRTQQEDSAVYLCASSRTSGSYEQYFGPGTRLTVT.

V usage is TRBV14 and J usage is TRBJ2-1, with 9 bases matching TRBD2. Looked up from germline, CDR1 is SGHDN and CDR2 is FVKESK. This CDR3 has 16 residues. V lost 4 bases to trimming and J lost 4 bases; unmatched junction nucleotides: 8. In nucleotides, the CDR3 is TGTGCCAGCAGCCTAAGGGGAGCGGGGGGATACAATGAGCAGTTCTTC. The encoded protein is CASSLRGAGGYNEQFF. The full variable domain, in which reference TRBV14 and TRBJ2-1 provide the parts outside the CDR3, is EAGVTQFPSHSVIEKGQTVTLRCDPISGHDNLYWYRRVMGKEIKFLLHFVKESKQDESGMPNNRFLAERTGGTYSTLKVQPAELEDSGVYFCASSLRGAGGYNEQFFGPGTRLTVL.

The rearrangement links TRBV5-4 to TRBJ2-3, with 7 positions matching TRBD2. The germline V gene has CDR1 SGHNT and CDR2 YYREEE (reference sequence). V trimming: 4 bases; J trimming: 5 bases; junction bases outside the gene matches: 10. The CDR3 runs 15 residues. The CDR3 protein is CASSTLTRGGDTQYF. The CDR3 DNA reads TGTGCCAGCAGCACCCTAACCCGCGGGGGAGATACGCAGTATTTT.

The V call is TRBV7-2, the J call TRBJ1-2; D perhaps matches TRBD1 (5 bases). Germline CDR1 and CDR2: SGHTA and FQGNSA. V was shortened by 2 bases and J by 7 bases, with 14 bases between the two germline ends. The CDR3 is made up of 14 amino acids. CDR3 sequence: CASSLTGTLGGYTF. DNA for the CDR3: TGTGCCAGCAGCTTAACGGGGACTTTGGGTGGCTACACCTTC.

V usage is TRBV5-1 and J usage is TRBJ1-1; 9 nucleotides line up with TRBD1. Germline values: CDR1 SGHRS, CDR2 YFSETQ. This CDR3 has 17 residues. J was trimmed by 2 bases and V by 0 bases; bases with no gene match: 8. The CDR3 DNA reads TGCGCCAGCAGCTTGGAGAACCCGGGACAGGGTAACACTGAAGCTTTCTTT. Encoded protein: CASSLENPGQGNTEAFF.